The 30 T cell receptor beta chains listed next were all sequenced from one sample in a study of blood T cells in healthy people across ages. A second PCR of roughly 7 to 11 cycles used a sample-barcoded 5' primer and a J-beta primer mix. MiXCR, run by TCRdb on the 5' RACE reads, gives a single entry per CDR3 protein. The table includes roughly 1.6 million distinct CDR3 sequences, about 32% detected once. The sequencing input was blood. The receptor set was obtained from a woman aged 25 to 39 in good health.

Comment on this clonotype: With a much larger clone just one base away, this may be a read error. The chain couples TRBV20-1 to TRBJ2-3; D is perhaps TRBD1 or TRBD2 (5 bases each). Germline CDR1 DFQATT, CDR2 SNEGSKA (reference sequence). The ends were cut back, 7 bases at V and 2 bases at J, with 16 bases in the middle. The CDR3 consists of 14 residues. As DNA, the CDR3 is TGCAGTGGGGCGGGCGCCGGGACCACAGATACGCAGTATTTT. This sequence encodes CSGAGAGTTDTQYF.

This clonotype was counted at least ten times. The V gene is TRBV20-1, the J gene TRBJ2-7, with 10 bases aligning to TRBD2. Germline CDR1 DFQATT, CDR2 SNEGSKA (reference sequence). J lost 7 bases, V lost 5 bases, and 14 bases had no gene match. The CDR3 spans 15 residues. The CDR3 bases are TGCAGTGCTCCCCGCCCACTAGCGGGGTCTAGGGAGCAGTACTTC. Its protein product is CSAPRPLAGSREQYF.

This clonotype was counted only a few times. This chain uses TRBV20-1 with TRBJ1-1; D uncertain. V was trimmed by 1 base and J by 3 bases, leaving 12 bases between them. CDR3 length: 14 amino acids. The germline V gene encodes CDR1 DFQATT and CDR2 SNEGSKA (reference sequence). This CDR3 reads CSARGPRAYTEAFF. The CDR3 DNA follows: TGCAGTGCTAGAGGTCCGAGGGCCTACACTGAAGCTTTCTTT.

This clonotype was observed a few times. This chain connects TRBV7-2 to TRBJ2-1, with a weak D call TRBD2 (6 bases). Germline CDR1 reads SGHTA; CDR2 reads FQGNSA. V was cut by 8 bases and J by 2 bases, with 10 bases left in between. The CDR3 contains 13 residues. The CDR3 coding sequence is TGTGCCAGCTTGGGCGGGACCTACAATGAGCAGTTCTTC. Translating it yields CASLGGTYNEQFF.

This clonotype was detected a few times. V usage is TRBV4-1 and J usage is TRBJ1-1; 8 nucleotides line up with TRBD1. The J segment lost 1 base and the V segment lost 2 bases, leaving 3 bases of the junction unmatched. Germline V gives CDR1 MGHRA, CDR2 YSYEKL. The CDR3 spans 15 residues. CDR3 in DNA: TGCGCCAGCAGCCAATCCGGACAGGGGAACACTGAAGCTTTCTTT. Its translation: CASSQSGQGNTEAFF.

This clonotype appeared many times. This chain joins TRBV4-1 and TRBJ2-5; the D gene is possibly TRBD1 (6 bases). This CDR3 contains 16 residues. Germline V gene sequence: CDR1 MGHRA, CDR2 YSYEKL. V was clipped by 4 bases and J by 3 bases, with 18 bases between them. CDR3 nucleotide sequence: TGCGCCAGCAGCCCCCTCCCAGGGGCGCATAAAGAGACCCAGTACTTC. This sequence encodes CASSPLPGAHKETQYF.

Points on this clonotype: A much larger clone sits a single nucleotide away, making a read error possible. The gene calls are TRBV12-3 or TRBV12-4 and TRBJ2-3; D unclear. This CDR3 spans 16 amino acids. V was cut by 6 bases and J by 1 base, with 17 bases left in between. This CDR3 is CASSPALVARTDTQYF. Here the CDR3 DNA reads TGTGCCAGCAGCCCCGCGTTGGTGGCCCGCACAGATACGCAGTATTTT.

This clonotype has only a few counts. The V and J genes are TRBV5-1 and TRBJ1-1, with no clear D. Trimming removed 0 bases at V and 0 bases at J, with 12 bases between. The CDR3 is made up of 16 amino acids. CDR1 is SGHRS, CDR2 YFSETQ, per germline. Written as DNA, the CDR3 is TGCGCCAGCAGCTTGGCCTTGACGGAAATGAACACTGAAGCTTTCTTT. It encodes CASSLALTEMNTEAFF.

This clonotype was detected only a few times. CDR3 sequence reads: CASSLGEFQETQYF. The CDR3 DNA reads as TGTGCCAGCAGCTTAGGAGAGTTTCAAGAGACCCAGTACTTC. This chain links TRBV7-9 with TRBJ2-5; the D is unclear. The CDR3 extends over 14 amino acids. Trimming shortened V by 1 base and J by 2 bases, and 8 bases separated the two germline ends. Germline V gives CDR1 SEHNR, CDR2 FQNEAQ (reference sequence).

The chain joins TRBV20-1 to TRBJ2-7, with 9 bases matching TRBD1. CDR1 and CDR2 from the germline V gene are DFQATT and SNEGSKA (reference sequence). This CDR3 is 14 amino acids long. Germline trimming cut 1 base from V and 7 bases from J; bases unmatched to any gene: 8. The CDR3 DNA reads as TGCAGTGCTAGAGCTACAGGGGGCTATATTGAGCAGTACTTC. It translates to CSARATGGYIEQYF.

The chain uses TRBV9 and TRBJ2-5; no clear D gene. The germline V and J ends were trimmed by 0 bases and 0 bases, with 6 bases remaining between them. CDR3 length: 14 residues. The V gene's germline CDR1 is SGDLS and CDR2 YYNGEE. CDR3 in amino acids: CASSVGSHQETQYF. In DNA form, the CDR3 reads TGTGCCAGCAGCGTAGGCAGTCACCAAGAGACCCAGTACTTC.

The chain employs TRBV10-3 and TRBJ1-5; D perhaps matches TRBD1 (5 bases). The germline V gene encodes CDR1 ENHRY and CDR2 SYGVKD. Trimming pared 8 bases from V and 2 bases from J, leaving 16 bases between. CDR3 length equals 15 residues. CDR3 amino acids: CAIGFRVTGNQPQHF. DNA of the CDR3: TGTGCCATCGGGTTCAGGGTGACGGGCAATCAGCCCCAGCATTTT.

This clonotype was counted a single time. An end of the junction differs from the germline gene, which may be a read error. The chain combines TRBV11-2 with TRBJ2-5; TRBD1 aligns across 8 bases. Germline assignment: CDR1 SGHAT and CDR2 FQNNGV. This CDR3 is 15 amino acids long. The CDR3 DNA sequence: TGTACCAGCAGCCAAGCGACAGGGGCGGGAGAGACCCAGTACTTC. This sequence encodes CTSSQATGAGETQYF.

The chain uses TRBV5-1 and TRBJ2-5, with 8 bases lining up with TRBD2. This CDR3 is built from 14 residues. CDR1 and CDR2 from the germline V gene are SGHRS and YFSETQ. The junction had 12 bases not matched to a gene; V was cut back by 3 bases and J by 11 bases. The CDR3 bases are TGCGCCAGCAGCTCGGAGCGGGAGTTGGGCAAGCAGTACTTC. Translated, it gives CASSSERELGKQYF.

The table lists this clonotype with a few counts. The CDR3 spells CASSWGGLAGAYNEQFF. DNA of the CDR3: TGTGCCAGCAGTTGGGGGGGACTAGCGGGGGCTTACAATGAGCAGTTCTTC. This chain uses TRBV6-5 with TRBJ2-1, with TRBD2 matching over 14 bases. The CDR3 is 17 residues long. Germline trimming cut 4 bases from V and 4 bases from J; bases unmatched to any gene: 6. The germline gives CDR1 MNHEY, CDR2 SVGAGI.

There are many counts of this clonotype. The chain is built from TRBV9 and TRBJ2-1; the D call may be TRBD1 or TRBD2 (5 bases each). Trimming stripped 3 bases from V and 0 bases from J, with 10 bases between. The CDR3 loop spans 15 amino acids. CDR1 is SGDLS and CDR2 is YYNGEE in the germline V gene. CDR3 region: CASSAGTNSYNEQFF. The CDR3 coding sequence is TGTGCCAGCAGCGCCGGGACCAACTCCTACAATGAGCAGTTCTTC.

This clonotype was seen many times. The chain couples TRBV20-1 to TRBJ2-3; no firm D call. Trimming cost V 5 bases and J 2 bases, with 8 bases left between them. CDR3 size: 12 residues. Germline-derived CDR1 and CDR2 are DFQATT and SNEGSKA (reference sequence). Written as DNA, the CDR3 is TGCAGTGCTTACCTACACACAGATACGCAGTATTTT. Translation: CSAYLHTDTQYF.

The CDR3 sequence is CASDRGGSYEQYF. DNA of the CDR3: TGTGCCAGCGACAGGGGGGGTTCCTACGAGCAGTACTTC. This chain connects TRBV28 to TRBJ2-7; the match to TRBD1 covers 9 bases. The germline V gene has CDR1 MDHEN and CDR2 SYDVKM. The junction had 3 bases not matched to a gene; V was cut back by 8 bases and J by 1 base. The CDR3 runs to 13 residues. Together with reference TRBV28 and TRBJ2-7, the CDR3 gives the full variable domain: DVKVTQSSRYLVKRTGEKVFLECVQDMDHENMFWYRQDPGLGLRLIYFSYDVKMKEKGDIPEGYSVSREKKERFSLILESASTNQTSMYLCASDRGGSYEQYFGPGTRLTVT.

The rearrangement links TRBV12-3 or TRBV12-4 to TRBJ2-2; the D is unclear. The V end lost 6 bases, the J end lost 7 bases, and 9 bases lay between the germline ends. CDR3 length: 12 residues. The DNA of the CDR3 is TGTGCCAGCAGCCGAGGTAGCGGGGAGCTGTTTTTT. Translated, it gives CASSRGSGELFF.

The chain combines TRBV10-2 with TRBJ1-1; D is uncertain. Germline CDR1 reads WSHSY; CDR2 reads SAAADI. Between the trimmed V and J ends, which lost 2 bases and 4 bases, there was a span of 5 bases. The CDR3 length is 12 residues. CDR3 in amino acids: CASSEAGTEAFF. DNA for the CDR3: TGCGCCAGCAGTGAGGCGGGCACTGAAGCTTTCTTT.

The V gene is TRBV12-3 or TRBV12-4, the J gene TRBJ2-7; either TRBD1 or TRBD2 may fit D (5 bases each). The CDR3 totals 11 residues. V was shortened by 5 bases and J by 6 bases, with 8 bases between the two germline ends. The CDR3 reads CASSHGGEQYF. In nucleotides, the CDR3 is TGTGCCAGCAGTCATGGGGGCGAGCAGTACTTC.

V is TRBV20-1 and J is TRBJ2-3; TRBD1 aligns across 8 bases. The CDR3 covers 16 residues. V lost 0 bases, J lost 1 base, and 6 bases stayed unmatched. Per germline, CDR1 DFQATT and CDR2 SNEGSKA (reference sequence). CDR3 DNA sequence: TGCAGTGCTAGAGAGACAGGGGTGTGGGGCACAGATACGCAGTATTTT. Amino acid sequence: CSARETGVWGTDTQYF.

The chain couples TRBV7-8 to TRBJ1-5, with a weak D call TRBD1 (6 bases). The germline gives CDR1 SGHVS, CDR2 FQNEAQ. This CDR3 is 17 amino acids long. With 1 base removed from V and 7 bases from J, the gap between germline ends came to 20 bases. CDR3 region: CASSLGRGGAGRQPQHF. As DNA, the CDR3 is TGTGCCAGCAGCTTAGGGCGGGGGGGCGCCGGACGACAGCCCCAGCATTTT.

This clonotype was detected only a few times. J is TRBJ2-1 and V is TRBV5-1, with D perhaps matching TRBD1 (6 bases). The germline V and J ends were trimmed by 0 bases and 8 bases, with 12 bases remaining between them. This CDR3 has 14 residues. Germline V gene data show CDR1 as SGHRS and CDR2 as YFSETQ. CDR3 in DNA: TGCGCCAGCAGCTTGGACAGGGCTAGGGATGAGCAGTTCTTC. Its protein product is CASSLDRARDEQFF.

A few counts support this clonotype. The chain couples TRBV7-9 to TRBJ1-2; D gene unclear. V was cut by 5 bases and J by 8 bases, with 24 bases left in between. This CDR3 is 16 amino acids long. The V gene's germline CDR1 is SEHNR and CDR2 FQNEAQ (reference sequence). The CDR3 nucleotides read TGTGCCAGCAGCCCCCCGGGAGGGCGAAACTCCGGGGGCTACACCTTC. Residues: CASSPPGGRNSGGYTF. The whole variable domain, filled in from reference TRBV7-9 and TRBJ1-2, reads DTGVSQNPRHKITKRGQNVTFRCDPISEHNRLYWYRQTLGQGPEFLTYFQNEAQLEKSRLLSDRFSAERPKGSFSTLEIQRTEQGDSAMYLCASSPPGGRNSGGYTFGSGTRLTVV.

This chain connects TRBV20-1 to TRBJ2-7, with TRBD1 identical over 7 bases. This CDR3 has 14 amino acids. The V and J ends lost 6 bases and 3 bases, in that order; junction bases with no gene match: 11. Germline V gene sequence: CDR1 DFQATT, CDR2 SNEGSKA (reference sequence). The CDR3 protein is CSAPPAGGNYEQYF. The CDR3 DNA reads as TGCAGTGCCCCCCCGGCAGGGGGAAACTACGAGCAGTACTTC.

This clonotype was seen just once. This chain uses TRBV3-1 with TRBJ2-3; the match to TRBD2 covers 7 bases. Trimming cost V 3 bases and J 0 bases; bases outside gene matches: 3. Per germline, CDR1 LGHDT and CDR2 YNNKEL (reference sequence). This CDR3 is built from 15 residues. CDR3 loop: CASSHNSGSTDTQYF. The DNA for the CDR3 is TGTGCCAGCAGCCACAATAGCGGGAGCACAGATACGCAGTATTTT.

This clonotype was seen more than once but under ten times. At one of its ends the junction is not consistent with the germline gene, which may arise from a read error. V and J are TRBV7-9 and TRBJ2-7, with TRBD1 identical over 10 bases. The CDR3 contains 16 residues. Germline CDR1 and CDR2: SEHNR and FQNEAQ (reference sequence). CDR3 sequence (DNA): TGTGTCAGCAGCTTAATTCCAGGGGACAGGGGCCACGAGCAGTACTTC. Amino acid sequence: CVSSLIPGDRGHEQYF.

The rearrangement uses TRBV3-1 and TRBJ2-7; 16 nucleotides agree with TRBD2. Per the germline V gene, CDR1 is LGHDT and CDR2 is YNNKEL (reference sequence). CDR3 length equals 18 residues. With V trimmed by 4 bases and J by 3 bases, 9 bases remained unmatched. In DNA, the CDR3 is TGTGCCAGCAGCCCCACCGGGGGACTAGCGGGAGGGCACTACGAGCAGTACTTC. It yields the protein CASSPTGGLAGGHYEQYF.

This CDR3 reads CASSLAVTAMPVEQYF. The CDR3 DNA reads as TGCGCCAGCAGCTTGGCCGTGACAGCCATGCCCGTCGAGCAGTACTTC. This rearrangement joins TRBV5-1 to TRBJ2-7; possible D gene TRBD1, 5 bases. Trimming left V 0 bases short and J 6 bases short, with 19 bases between. This CDR3 has 16 amino acids. Germline V lookup: CDR1 SGHRS, CDR2 YFSETQ. Using reference TRBV5-1 and TRBJ2-7 for the parts outside the CDR3, the full variable domain is KAGVTQTPRYLIKTRGQQVTLSCSPISGHRSVSWYQQTPGQGLQFLFEYFSETQRNKGNFPGRFSGRQFSNSRSEMNVSTLELGDSALYLCASSLAVTAMPVEQYFGPGTRLTVT.